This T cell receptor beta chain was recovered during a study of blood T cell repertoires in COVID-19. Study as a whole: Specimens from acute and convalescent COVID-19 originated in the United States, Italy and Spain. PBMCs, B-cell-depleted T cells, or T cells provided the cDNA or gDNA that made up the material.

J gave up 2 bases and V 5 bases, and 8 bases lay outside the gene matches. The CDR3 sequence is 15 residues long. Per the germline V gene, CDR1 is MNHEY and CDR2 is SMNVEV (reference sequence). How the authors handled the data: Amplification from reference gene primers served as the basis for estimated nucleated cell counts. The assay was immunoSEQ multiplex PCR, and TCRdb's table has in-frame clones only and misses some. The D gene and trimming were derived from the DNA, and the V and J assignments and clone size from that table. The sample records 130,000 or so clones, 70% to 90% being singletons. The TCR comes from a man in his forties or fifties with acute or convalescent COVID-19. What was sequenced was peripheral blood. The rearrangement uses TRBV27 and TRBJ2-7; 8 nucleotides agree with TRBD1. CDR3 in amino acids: CASSELGQAPYEQYF. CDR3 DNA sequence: TGTGCCAGCAGTGAATTGGGACAGGCTCCCTACGAGCAGTACTTC.